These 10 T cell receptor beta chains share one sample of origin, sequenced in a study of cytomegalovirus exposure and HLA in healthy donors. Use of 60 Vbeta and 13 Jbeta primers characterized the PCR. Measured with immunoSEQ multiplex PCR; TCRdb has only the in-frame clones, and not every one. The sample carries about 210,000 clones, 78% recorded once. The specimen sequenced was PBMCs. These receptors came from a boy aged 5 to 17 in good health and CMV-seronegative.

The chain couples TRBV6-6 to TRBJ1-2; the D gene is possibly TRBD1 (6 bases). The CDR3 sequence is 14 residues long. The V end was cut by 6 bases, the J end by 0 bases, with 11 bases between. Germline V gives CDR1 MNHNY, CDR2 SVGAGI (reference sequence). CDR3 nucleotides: TGTGCCAGCAGACCAGGGGTCGCTAACTATGGCTACACCTTC. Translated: CASRPGVANYGYTF.

The CDR3 loop is CAWTSEYNEQFF. DNA for the CDR3: TGTGCCTGGACTAGCGAGTACAATGAGCAGTTCTTC. The chain recombines TRBV30 with TRBJ2-1; D possibly corresponds to TRBD2 (6 bases). V was cut by 4 bases and J by 4 bases, with 8 bases left in between. The CDR3 sequence is 12 residues long. The germline V gene encodes CDR1 GTSNPN and CDR2 SVGIG (reference sequence). Based on the CDR3 plus reference TRBV30 and TRBJ2-1, the full variable domain is SQTIHQWPATLVQPVGSPLSLECTVEGTSNPNLYWYRQAAGRGLQLLFYSVGIGQISSEVPQNLSASRPQDRQFILSSKKLLLSDSGFYLCAWTSEYNEQFFGPGTRLTVL.

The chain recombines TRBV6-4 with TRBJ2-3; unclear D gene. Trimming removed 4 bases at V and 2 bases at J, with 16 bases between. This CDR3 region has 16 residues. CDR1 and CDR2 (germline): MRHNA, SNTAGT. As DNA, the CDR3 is TGTGCCAGCAGTGGCTTGAGGCGGCTATTCACAGATACGCAGTATTTT. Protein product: CASSGLRRLFTDTQYF.

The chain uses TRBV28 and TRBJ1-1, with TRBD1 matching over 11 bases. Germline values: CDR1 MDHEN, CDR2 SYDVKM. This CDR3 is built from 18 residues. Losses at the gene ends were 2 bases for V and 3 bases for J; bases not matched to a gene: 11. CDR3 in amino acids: CASSLGGTGGRVDTEAFF. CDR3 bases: TGTGCCAGCAGTTTAGGTGGGACAGGGGGGAGGGTGGACACTGAAGCTTTCTTT.

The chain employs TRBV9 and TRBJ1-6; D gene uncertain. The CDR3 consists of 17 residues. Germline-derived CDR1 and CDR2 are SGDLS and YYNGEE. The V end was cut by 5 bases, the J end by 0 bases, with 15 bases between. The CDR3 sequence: CASSPGLPSSYNSPLHF. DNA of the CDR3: TGTGCCAGCAGTCCTGGACTTCCGAGCTCCTATAATTCACCCCTCCACTTT.

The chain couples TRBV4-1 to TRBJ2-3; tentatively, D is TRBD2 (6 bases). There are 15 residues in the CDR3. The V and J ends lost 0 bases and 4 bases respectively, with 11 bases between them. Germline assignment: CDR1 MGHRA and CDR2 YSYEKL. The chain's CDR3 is CASSQDQTGADTQYF. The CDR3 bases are TGCGCCAGCAGCCAAGACCAGACGGGGGCAGATACGCAGTATTTT.

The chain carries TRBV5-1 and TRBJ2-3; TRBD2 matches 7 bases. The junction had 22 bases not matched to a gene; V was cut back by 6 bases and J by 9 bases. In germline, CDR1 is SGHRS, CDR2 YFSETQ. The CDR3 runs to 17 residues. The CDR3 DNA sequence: TGCGCCAGCATTGGGGAAAGCGGGACGATCCTATCGGGGACGCAGTATTTT. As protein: CASIGESGTILSGTQYF.

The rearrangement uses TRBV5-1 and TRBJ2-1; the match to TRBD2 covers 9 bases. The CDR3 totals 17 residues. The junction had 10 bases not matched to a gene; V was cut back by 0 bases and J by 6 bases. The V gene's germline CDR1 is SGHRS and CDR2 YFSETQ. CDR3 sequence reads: CASSLAGLAGGVNEQFF. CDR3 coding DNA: TGCGCCAGCAGCTTGGCCGGACTGGCGGGAGGGGTCAATGAGCAGTTCTTC.

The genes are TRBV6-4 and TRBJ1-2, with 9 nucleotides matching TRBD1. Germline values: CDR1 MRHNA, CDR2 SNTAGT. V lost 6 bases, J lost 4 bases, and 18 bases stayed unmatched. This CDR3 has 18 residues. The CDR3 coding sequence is TGTGCCAGCAGGAGGACCGGGACAGGGTTCGATGTCGGCTATGGCTACACCTTC. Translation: CASRRTGTGFDVGYGYTF.

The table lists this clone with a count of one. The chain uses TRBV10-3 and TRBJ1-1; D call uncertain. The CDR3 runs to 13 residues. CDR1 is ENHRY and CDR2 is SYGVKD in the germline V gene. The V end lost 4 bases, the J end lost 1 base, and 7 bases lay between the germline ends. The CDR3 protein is CAISGPGNTEAFF. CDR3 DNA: TGTGCCATCAGTGGCCCCGGGAACACTGAAGCTTTCTTT.